This T cell receptor beta chain was sequenced for a study of PD-L1 blockade in urothelial cancer (dated by TCRdb to 2017 to 2019). Context from the whole study: Therapy was started around 2014 for all patients, and atezolizumab 1,200 mg was administered intravenously every 3 weeks. An ECOG performance status of 0 or 1 was recorded for the patients, and 0 to 3 prior chemotherapy regimens had been received by the patients. Blood samples were analyzed at two time points: 3 weeks after treatment start (second dose) and 6 weeks after treatment start. About nine tenths of the roughly 29 patients were identified as males with urothelial cancer of bladder origin, and a prior smoking history was reported by 18 of 29 patients. Blood samples yielded a median of roughly 140,000 T cells and around 83,000 unique TCRs, with median clonality roughly 0.082. Durable clinical benefit was defined as a progression-free survival longer than 6 months, and TCR features were additionally tested against progression-free survival and overall survival. In the same patients, pretreatment tumors underwent whole exome sequencing and RNA sequencing in addition to TCR sequencing. Durable clinical benefit was achieved by nine patients and was not achieved by 20 patients. TCR sequencing covered pretreatment tumor samples and matched, serially collected peripheral blood taken before and after atezolizumab treatment. The study was an exploratory multi-omic analysis of somatic, immune and clinical correlates of response to PD-L1 blockade with atezolizumab in urothelial cancer. Pretreatment blood TCR-seq was available for about 27 patients, at least one posttreatment blood collection was obtained for some 24 patients, and tumor TCR-seq was available for some 24 patients.

The CDR3, from cysteine to phenylalanine, totals 15 residues. This entry keeps only the CDR3 DNA: 45 bases, framed from base 1. CDR1 SGHDN and CDR2 FVKESK were looked up in the germline V gene. V drops 0 bases and J drops 10 bases, leaving 13 bases in between. In light of the paper, this sample's time point label describes: pretreatment peripheral blood. A total of 29 patients with locally advanced or metastatic urothelial carcinoma, treated at Memorial Sloan Kettering on a trial protocol, made up the cohort. Peripheral blood mononuclear cells were collected from each patient pretreatment and during treatment, giving between 1 and 8 total time points per patient. The Qiagen DNeasy Blood extraction kit was used to purify genomic DNA from total PBMCs and tumor samples. PBMCs were collected pretreatment and during treatment, and were isolated and stored as previously described. This clone is categorized as large (0.1 to 1%). The antigen this receptor binds is unknown. No base qualities exist here, and no much larger clone lies one base off it.

Synthetic TCR analog templates were spiked into each PCR to estimate absolute template abundance from read counts. The immunoSEQ assay was used to amplify TCRbeta CDR3 regions from genomic DNA with bias-controlled V and J gene primers. Sequencing of rearranged TCRbeta segments was performed at approximately 20X coverage. The published analysis was carried out like this. Clustering was used to correct sequencing errors, and CDR3s were annotated against IMGT to assign V, D and J genes. Downstream analyses used only productive TCRbeta rearrangements and left out out-of-frame or stop-codon sequences. To compute clonality, Shannon entropy was normalized by the log of the number of unique productive sequences and then subtracted from one. Clones differing between time points or between blood and tumor were identified using Fisher's exact test with Benjamini-Hochberg correction, with an adjusted p below 0.01 applied as the threshold. The source is immuneACCESS, and TCRdb retained only in-frame sequences with V and J called. Part of the clones is not carried over; for the studies checked, unresolved V genes explain less than half of this, and the remainder is unexplained. V and J calls and clone size are those listed in that table; D and trimming were worked out from the DNA. The sample profile shows roughly 51,000 clones; around 84% of them were found once. In total, the top ten clones hold 20% to 25% of the sample.

The full study reports these points: Because the sample size was small (n = 29) and many of the analyses were exploratory, the results are meant to be hypothesis-generating. A pretreatment peripheral blood TCR clonality below the median was linked to improved progression-free and overall survival. Among patients with durable benefit, tumor-associated TCR clones showed greater expansion in peripheral blood 3 weeks after treatment started (n ≈ 20, p = 0.022).

This receptor chain uses TRBV14 and TRBJ1-6, and TRBD1 may be the D gene, going by 5 matching bases. The origin of this receptor is a man aged 55 to 70 with urothelial cancer. The sequencing used PBMCs, collected around atezolizumab (anti-PD-L1) treatment. The CDR3 in this case is CASSQDPAGKSPLHF. The sequence in DNA is TGTGCCAGCAGCCAAGATCCCGCAGGGAAATCACCCCTCCACTTT.